This T cell receptor (beta chain) was observed in a study of T-cell reconstitution after alpha-beta-depleted transplantation in children. Germline V gives CDR1 SEHNR, CDR2 FQNEAQ (reference sequence). This CDR3 contains 14 residues. V was clipped by 3 bases and J by 7 bases; unmatched bases: 5. The library targeted TCRbeta and was prepared with unique molecular identifiers. TCRdb re-called the PCR reads through MiXCR, storing one row per CDR3 protein. This table has around 370,000 distinct CDR3 sequences, around a tenth appearing once. The sequence came from a human donor who donated a stem cell graft to a child with acute lymphoblastic leukemia. This sequence joins TRBV7-9 and TRBJ2-1; 8 positions match TRBD1. The specimen was PBMCs from the stem cell graft donor, collected from the stem cell graft. The CDR3 DNA follows: TGTGCCAGCAGCTTTGACAGGGGCTCGAATGAGCAGTTCTTC. Its translation: CASSFDRGSNEQFF.